The 27 T cell receptor beta chains given below trace back to one sample, sequenced in a study of blood T cell repertoires in COVID-19. The repertoire was sequenced with immunoSEQ multiplex PCR; TCRdb's copy has only in-frame clones and lacks some. Of about 200,000 clones in the sample, 70% to 90% were seen once. Sequencing was performed on PBMCs or T cells enriched from blood (not recorded which). These receptors were collected from a young woman who had recovered from COVID-19.

The J gene is TRBJ2-7, the V gene TRBV6-5, with 15 bases lining up with TRBD2. J gave up 4 bases and V 0 bases, and 1 base lay outside the gene matches. Per germline, CDR1 MNHEY and CDR2 SVGAGI. The CDR3 extends over 16 amino acids. The CDR3 sequence: CASSYSGLAGGYEQYF. The CDR3 DNA reads TGTGCCAGCAGTTACTCCGGACTAGCGGGGGGGTACGAGCAGTACTTC.

This rearrangement joins TRBV6-4 to TRBJ1-1, with D uncertain. Trimming left V 2 bases short and J 0 bases short, with 7 bases between. This CDR3 contains 14 residues. Germline V gives CDR1 MRHNA, CDR2 SNTAGT. The CDR3 bases are TGTGCCAGCAGTGACACCAGTATGAACACTGAAGCTTTCTTT. Protein product: CASSDTSMNTEAFF.

The chain has TRBV6-5 and TRBJ2-3, with TRBD1 matching 7 bases. There are 14 residues in the CDR3. Germline-derived CDR1 and CDR2 are MNHEY and SVGAGI. Trimming cost V 10 bases and J 1 base; bases outside gene matches: 8. The CDR3 nucleotides read TGTGCCACCGAGGGGGCGCGAGGCACAGATACGCAGTATTTT. As protein: CATEGARGTDTQYF.

In this sample, this clone turned up a few times. The rearrangement uses TRBV5-4 and TRBJ1-6; D may be TRBD1 (5 bases). The CDR3 is 14 amino acids. The germline V gene has CDR1 SGHNT and CDR2 YYREEE (reference sequence). The V end was cut by 10 bases, the J end by 5 bases, with 16 bases between. CDR3 coding DNA: TGTGCCGGGACCTCCGGGGGACATAATTCACCCCTCCACTTT. Translated, it gives CAGTSGGHNSPLHF.

The chain employs TRBV10-3 and TRBJ1-6, with 7 bases that match TRBD1. The length of the CDR3 is 14 residues. With 8 bases clipped from V and 3 bases from J, the junction kept 4 bases outside the gene matches. Germline V gene sequence: CDR1 ENHRY, CDR2 SYGVKD. This chain's CDR3 is CAIGDSNYNSPLHF. The CDR3 nucleotides read TGTGCCATCGGGGACAGTAACTATAATTCACCCCTCCACTTT.

CDR3 residues: CASHTLTGSFSNQPQHF. CDR3 in DNA: TGTGCCAGCCATACCTTAACAGGGTCCTTTAGCAATCAGCCCCAGCATTTT. J is TRBJ1-5 and V is TRBV28; D is possibly TRBD1 (6 bases). This CDR3 is 17 amino acids long. V gave up 8 bases and J gave up 0 bases, with 20 bases separating them. Germline lookup yields CDR1 MDHEN and CDR2 SYDVKM.

The chain combines TRBV4-1 with TRBJ1-3; D call uncertain. V gave up 4 bases and J gave up 0 bases, with 13 bases separating them. The CDR3 has 16 amino acids. Germline V gene data show CDR1 as MGHRA and CDR2 as YSYEKL. CDR3 DNA: TGCGCCAGCAGCCCTAGTGACGTGCGCTCTGGAAACACCATATATTTT. Protein: CASSPSDVRSGNTIYF.

CDR3 sequence reads: CSVEGGQTSTDTQYF. The CDR3 DNA follows: TGCAGCGTTGAAGGGGGGCAGACTAGCACAGATACGCAGTATTTT. This chain uses TRBV29-1 with TRBJ2-3; possibly TRBD1 for D (6 bases). Germline lookup yields CDR1 SQVTM and CDR2 ANQGSEA. V was shortened by 1 base and J by 0 bases, with 11 bases between the two germline ends. CDR3 length: 15 amino acids.

This chain uses TRBV5-4 with TRBJ2-2; 8 bases fit TRBD2. The CDR3 sequence is 17 residues long. In germline, CDR1 is SGHNT, CDR2 YYREEE (reference sequence). The V segment lost 2 bases and the J segment 3 bases; nucleotides outside the gene matches: 9. CDR3 DNA sequence: TGTGCCAGCAGCTTAGGGCCCAGCGGGGGTCACACCGGGGAGCTGTTTTTT. It translates to CASSLGPSGGHTGELFF.

The V call is TRBV24-1, the J call TRBJ1-5; D is unresolved. Germline CDR1 and CDR2: KGHDR and SFDVKD. V was shortened by 6 bases and J by 2 bases, with 10 bases between the two germline ends. This CDR3 spans 14 amino acids. In nucleotides, the CDR3 is TGTGCCACCAGTCCGGGGATCGGCAATCAGCCCCAGCATTTT. Its translation: CATSPGIGNQPQHF.

The CDR3 DNA follows: TGTGCCAGCAGCTTAGACCGGCGGAGCAATCAGCCCCAGCATTTT. As protein: CASSLDRRSNQPQHF. V usage is TRBV11-2 and J usage is TRBJ1-5; no firm D call. This CDR3 contains 15 residues. CDR1 is SGHAT, CDR2 FQNNGV, per germline. Deletions cut 0 bases from V and 1 base from J, with 7 bases between.

The chain couples TRBV3-1 (or the pseudogene TRBV3-2) to TRBJ2-1, with a possible D match to TRBD2 (6 bases). V lost 0 bases, J lost 6 bases, and 12 bases lay in between. This CDR3 has 15 residues. Germline CDR1 and CDR2: LGHDT and YNNKEL (reference sequence). Here the CDR3 DNA reads TGTGCCAGCAGCCAAGAAGTCGGGGGTTTCAATGAGCAGTTCTTC. Protein product: CASSQEVGGFNEQFF.

The chain carries TRBV18 and TRBJ1-5; tentatively, D is TRBD1 (5 bases). The CDR3 is 15 amino acids. Per the germline V gene, CDR1 is KGHSH and CDR2 is LQKENI. Between the trimmed V and J ends, which lost 1 base and 2 bases, there was a span of 9 bases. The CDR3 nucleotides are TGTGCCAGCTCACCACGCGGGGCTGGCAATCAGCCCCAGCATTTT. This sequence encodes CASSPRGAGNQPQHF.

The chain recombines TRBV9 with TRBJ1-3; D is undetermined. This CDR3 comprises 16 residues. CDR1 is SGDLS, CDR2 YYNGEE, per germline. The V gene lost 0 bases and the J gene lost 4 bases, with 14 bases spanning the gap. The CDR3 region is CASSVGTNAEGNTIYF. DNA of the CDR3: TGTGCCAGCAGCGTAGGCACCAACGCCGAGGGAAACACCATATATTTT.

This rearrangement joins TRBV4-2 to TRBJ1-5; the D gene is possibly TRBD1 (6 bases). V was clipped by 3 bases and J by 3 bases, with 18 bases between them. Germline V gene sequence: CDR1 LGHNA, CDR2 YNFKEQ. The CDR3 has 17 amino acids. The CDR3 DNA reads as TGTGCCAGCAGCCAGGCCACCATAGGACAGTTCAATCAGCCCCAGCATTTT. The encoded protein is CASSQATIGQFNQPQHF.

The chain uses TRBV24-1 and TRBJ2-1; 7 nucleotides align to TRBD2. This CDR3 contains 15 residues. Germline values: CDR1 KGHDR, CDR2 SFDVKD. Trimming at V came to 5 bases and at J to 7 bases, leaving 10 bases not matched to a gene. The CDR3 DNA follows: TGTGCCACCAGTGGTTCGGGTCTCGGGGGGAATGAGCAGTTCTTC. Residues: CATSGSGLGGNEQFF.

V is TRBV23-1 and J is TRBJ1-5; D is ambiguous. TRBV23-1 is placed among ORFs of uncertain function. The CDR3 length is 14 residues. Trimming shortened V by 4 bases and J by 5 bases, and 12 bases separated the two germline ends. CDR3 nucleotide sequence: TGCGCCAGCAGTCCTCTGGTGGGAGATCAGCCCCAGCATTTT. Encoded protein: CASSPLVGDQPQHF.

V is TRBV6-5 and J is TRBJ1-1; D gene uncertain. Trimming cost V 0 bases and J 1 base, with 6 bases left between them. The germline CDR1 and CDR2 sequences are MNHEY and SVGAGI. The CDR3 sequence is 14 residues long. The CDR3 reads CASSYSSWNTEAFF. The CDR3 DNA follows: TGTGCCAGCAGTTACTCTTCGTGGAACACTGAAGCTTTCTTT.

This chain connects TRBV5-1 to TRBJ2-5, with D possibly matching TRBD1 (6 bases). V lost 4 bases, J lost 2 bases, and 12 bases lay in between. In germline, CDR1 is SGHRS, CDR2 YFSETQ. This CDR3 contains 14 residues. CDR3 sequence (DNA): TGCGCCAGCAGCCTCCAGGGGTTACAAGAGACCCAGTACTTC. It specifies CASSLQGLQETQYF.

This chain's CDR3 is CASSQVGGPTDTQYF. The CDR3 nucleotides read TGCGCCAGCAGCCAGGTAGGGGGACCCACAGATACGCAGTATTTT. The chain couples TRBV5-1 to TRBJ2-3, with a weak D call TRBD1 (6 bases). Germline V lookup: CDR1 SGHRS, CDR2 YFSETQ. This CDR3 spans 15 amino acids. Trimming took off 4 bases at V and 2 bases at J, with 14 bases between the two ends. Full variable domain (outside the CDR3, taken from reference TRBV5-1 and TRBJ2-3): KAGVTQTPRYLIKTRGQQVTLSCSPISGHRSVSWYQQTPGQGLQFLFEYFSETQRNKGNFPGRFSGRQFSNSRSEMNVSTLELGDSALYLCASSQVGGPTDTQYFGPGTRLTVL.

V usage is TRBV2 and J usage is TRBJ1-5; D is undetermined. CDR3 size: 14 residues. Germline V gives CDR1 SNHLY, CDR2 FYNNEI. Between the trimmed V and J ends, which lost 7 bases and 2 bases, there was a span of 12 bases. CDR3 sequence (DNA): TGTGCCAGCACGGAGGAGATTGGCAATCAGCCCCAGCATTTT. Amino acid sequence: CASTEEIGNQPQHF.

This CDR3 reads CASSSGQGSIWAQYF. CDR3 coding DNA: TGTGCCAGCAGCTCAGGACAGGGGAGCATCTGGGCGCAGTACTTC. The chain recombines TRBV6-5 with TRBJ2-7; 9 bases align to TRBD1. Germline CDR1 MNHEY, CDR2 SVGAGI. The CDR3 has 15 residues. J lost 9 bases, V lost 6 bases, and 15 bases had no gene match.

This clone was detected only once. This chain links TRBV29-1 with TRBJ1-1; a weak D match, TRBD1 (6 bases). The length of the CDR3 is 16 residues. Germline V gene lookup returns CDR1 SQVTM and CDR2 ANQGSEA. The V end was cut by 6 bases, the J end by 0 bases, with 20 bases between. CDR3 loop: CSVQFPRTGMNTEAFF. The CDR3 coding sequence is TGCAGCGTGCAATTCCCTCGAACAGGGATGAACACTGAAGCTTTCTTT. The full variable domain, in which reference TRBV29-1 and TRBJ1-1 provide the parts outside the CDR3, is SAVISQKPSRDICQRGTSLTIQCQVDSQVTMMFWYRQQPGQSLTLIATANQGSEATYESGFVIDKFPISRPNLTFSTLTVSNMSPEDSSIYLCSVQFPRTGMNTEAFFGQGTRLTVV.

The chain combines TRBV6-5 with TRBJ1-2; no clear D. The germline V and J ends were trimmed by 5 bases and 5 bases, with 15 bases remaining between them. This CDR3 has 14 residues. Germline values: CDR1 MNHEY, CDR2 SVGAGI. The CDR3 is CASSPEVYRYGYTF. The CDR3 region has the DNA TGTGCCAGCAGTCCTGAAGTCTACAGATATGGCTACACCTTC.

The gene calls are TRBV10-3 and TRBJ1-4; D not resolved. Trimming removed 2 bases at V and 5 bases at J, with 6 bases between. CDR1 ENHRY and CDR2 SYGVKD come from the germline V gene. The CDR3 extends over 13 amino acids. DNA of the CDR3: TGTGCCATCAGTGAGCCTAACAATGAAAAACTGTTTTTT. It codes for CAISEPNNEKLFF.

The chain employs TRBV5-5 and TRBJ1-5; TRBD1 agrees at 9 bases. The germline gives CDR1 SGHKS, CDR2 YYEKEE (reference sequence). The CDR3 runs to 14 residues. J gave up 7 bases and V 4 bases, and 6 bases lay outside the gene matches. The CDR3 loop reads CASSGTGWEQPQHF. In DNA form, the CDR3 reads TGTGCCAGCAGCGGGACAGGGTGGGAACAGCCCCAGCATTTT.

This rearrangement joins TRBV28 to TRBJ1-6; 8 nucleotides agree with TRBD1. The CDR3 contains 15 residues. Germline values: CDR1 MDHEN, CDR2 SYDVKM. V was clipped by 7 bases and J by 10 bases; unmatched bases: 12. CDR3 protein: CASTSSQGGWSPLHF. CDR3 sequence (DNA): TGTGCCAGCACTTCTTCACAGGGGGGATGGTCACCCCTCCACTTT.